The rows below give T cell receptor beta chains drawn from one sample of a study of blood T cell repertoires in COVID-19. Measured with immunoSEQ multiplex PCR; TCRdb has only the in-frame clones, and not every one. The sample consists of roughly 60,000 clones, around nine tenths of them appearing once. Sample: peripheral blood. The receptors come from a human donor in a cohort sampled during active COVID-19. The CDR3 runs from the conserved cysteine through the conserved F or W. Fields, in order: J gene, V gene, CDR3 length, CDR3 protein.

TRBJ1-1 | TRBV27 | 14 | CASSLQGRGTEAFF
TRBJ2-2 | TRBV5-5 | 15 | CASSWGQRGTGELFF
TRBJ1-2 | TRBV3-1/TRBV3-2 | 15 | CASSQEAGGCYGYTF
TRBJ2-1 | TRBV9 | 15 | CASSVGSRGYNEQFF
TRBJ1-1 | TRBV12-3/TRBV12-4 | 13 | CASSLRRNTEAFF
TRBJ2-7 | TRBV9 | 12 | CASSNPGFEQYF
TRBJ1-2 | TRBV9 | 15 | CASSVTPGQGKGYTF
TRBJ2-1 | TRBV3-1/TRBV3-2 | 15 | CASSQVAGGNHEQFF
TRBJ2-3 | TRBV27 | 16 | CASTARGKGIPNTQYF
TRBJ2-1 | TRBV14 | 16 | CASSQGTGTHYNEQFF
TRBJ1-4 | TRBV5-1 | 14 | CASSYTGGIEKLFF
TRBJ1-5 | TRBV2 | 15 | CASSRDRGTNQPQHF
TRBJ2-1 | TRBV27 | 16 | CASSLSPRGRRGEQFF
TRBJ2-2 | TRBV19 | 16 | CASSIEGLADTGELFF
TRBJ2-2 | TRBV18 | 17 | CASSPSGSMRNTGELFF
TRBJ2-1 | TRBV27 | 16 | CASSLSGMLFGNEQFF
TRBJ2-7 | TRBV11-2 | 13 | CASSQDSSYEQYF
TRBJ2-1 | TRBV11-2 | 17 | CASSLVLLAGGFNEQFF
TRBJ2-1 | TRBV15 | 13 | CATSRDSPGGQFF
TRBJ2-3 | TRBV6-5 | 15 | CASSPWGGETDTQYF
TRBJ1-6 | TRBV9 | 15 | CASSIFGTDNSPLHF
TRBJ2-3 | TRBV10-3 | 17 | CAISDGVAGASADTQYF
TRBJ2-7 | TRBV5-1 | 15 | CASSRWGEYIEEQYF
TRBJ2-7 | TRBV7-9 | 11 | CASSFRDEQYF
TRBJ1-2 | TRBV19 | 14 | CASSTSFRDYGYTF
TRBJ2-1 | TRBV21-1 | 18 | CASSKPAWREGSYNEQFF
TRBJ1-6 | TRBV28 | 13 | CASSLFNNSPLHF
TRBJ1-5 | TRBV30 | 16 | CAWSVSLSRGSKPQHF
TRBJ2-7 | TRBV7-3 | 13 | CASSYGQNYEQYF
TRBJ2-7 | TRBV6-5 | 15 | CASSYRGGGEYEQYF
TRBJ2-3 | TRBV13 | 16 | CASSLTSGRAADTQYF
TRBJ1-5 | TRBV11-2 | 13 | CASSLSGYEPQHF
TRBJ2-3 | TRBV4-1 | 12 | CASSQAGGTQYF
TRBJ2-3 | TRBV5-1 | 14 | CASSPTTGTDTQYF
TRBJ1-1 | TRBV18 | 14 | CASSPGESNTEAFF
TRBJ1-3 | TRBV5-1 | 15 | CASSLSTAAGNTIYF
TRBJ2-6 | TRBV5-1 | 17 | CASSRTGSLSGANVLTF
TRBJ1-4 | TRBV5-1 | 15 | CASSLTGGAREKLFF
TRBJ1-1 | TRBV5-1 | 13 | CASSSSGDREAFF
TRBJ1-1 | TRBV5-1 | 14 | CASSLEHMNTEAFF
TRBJ1-5 | TRBV7-8 | 17 | CASSLVSGTRGNQPQHF
TRBJ1-2 | TRBV28 | 15 | CASSSPGQGRNGYTF
TRBJ2-7 | TRBV27 | 19 | CASSTSGTGGGFPPYEQYF
TRBJ2-1 | TRBV3-1/TRBV3-2 | 12 | CASSQEAPLMFF
TRBJ2-3 | TRBV5-6 | 16 | CASSSLAGSRGDTQYF
TRBJ2-3 | TRBV5-4 | 14 | CASTMDRATDTQYF